The clone carrying this T cell receptor (beta chain) is termed medium-sized. Its target is not known. This entry is derived from a study of OX40 agonist ivuxolimab in advanced cancers. On the study more broadly: Melanoma, hepatocellular carcinoma, head and neck or renal cell cancer occurred in dose-escalation patients.

This CDR3 has 12 amino acids. V shed 4 bases and J shed 6 bases, with 10 bases lying between them. Germline values: CDR1 WNHNN, CDR2 SYGVQD (reference sequence). The protocol was immunoSEQ multiplex PCR, while the TCRdb copy is restricted to in-frame clones and leaves out a portion. The sample yields fewer than 6,000 clones, approximately 64% seen once. Whole-study results and caveats: Dosing at 0.1 to 3.0 mg/kg was accompanied by clonal expansion of CD4+ and CD8+ blood T cells by week 6. Antigen specificity was not determined for the expanded peripheral T cells.

The clonotype comes from an adult with an advanced solid tumor such as melanoma, head and neck, liver or kidney cancer. The V gene is TRBV10-1, the J gene TRBJ2-7; D may be TRBD2 (5 bases). The material was CD4+ or CD8+ T cells sorted from blood, obtained in a trial of the OX40 agonist ivuxolimab. The CDR3 nucleotides read TGCGCCAGCAGTGTCCGGGGTGGCGAGCAGTACTTC. Translation gives CASSVRGGEQYF.